Below, 18 T cell receptor beta chains from the same sample are listed, as sequenced in a study of OX40 agonist ivuxolimab in advanced cancers. Only in-frame clones appear in the TCRdb table, and some are missing; sequencing was by immunoSEQ multiplex PCR. The sample lists about 80,000 clones, around 86% seen once, with roughly 0.22% in the top ten. This material consisted of CD4+ or CD8+ T cells sorted from blood, taken in a trial of the OX40 agonist ivuxolimab. These receptor sequences come from an adult with an advanced solid tumor such as melanoma, head and neck, liver or kidney cancer.

This sequence joins TRBV7-2 and TRBJ1-4; weak D call: TRBD1 (5 bases). Germline lookup yields CDR1 SGHTA and CDR2 FQGNSA. The CDR3 is 16 residues long. Trimming cost V 0 bases and J 7 bases, with 15 bases left between them. The chain's CDR3 is CASSLAPSRETEKLFF. CDR3 sequence (DNA): TGTGCCAGCAGCTTAGCACCCTCCAGGGAGACTGAAAAACTGTTTTTT. The full variable domain, completed using reference TRBV7-2 and TRBJ1-4, is GAGVSQSPSNKVTEKGKDVELRCDPISGHTALYWYRQSLGQGLEFLIYFQGNSAPDKSGLPSDRFSAERTGGSVSTLTIQRTQQEDSAVYLCASSLAPSRETEKLFFGSGTQLSVL.

The V and J genes are TRBV7-9 and TRBJ1-5; D remains ambiguous. Germline V gene data show CDR1 as SEHNR and CDR2 as FQNEAQ (reference sequence). V was clipped by 1 base and J by 5 bases, with 6 bases between them. CDR3 length: 13 residues. The CDR3 region has the DNA TGTGCCAGCAGCTTAGGGGGAGATCAGCCCCAGCATTTT. It yields the protein CASSLGGDQPQHF.

The gene calls are TRBV28 and TRBJ1-2; D gene unclear. V lost 3 bases, J lost 8 bases, and 16 bases lay in between. CDR1 and CDR2 (germline): MDHEN, SYDVKM. The CDR3 has 14 residues. Here the CDR3 reads CASSLVGSLWGYTF. The CDR3 nucleotides read TGTGCCAGCAGTTTGGTGGGGTCGTTATGGGGCTACACCTTC.

In this sample, this clone turned up once. The chain recombines TRBV4-2 with TRBJ1-1, with D perhaps matching TRBD1 (5 bases). Germline V gene sequence: CDR1 LGHNA, CDR2 YNFKEQ. The V end lost 2 bases, the J end lost 3 bases, and 13 bases lay between the germline ends. The CDR3 has 15 residues. CDR3 DNA: TGTGCCAGCAGCCAACCAGGGTTGAAGGACACTGAAGCTTTCTTT. It encodes CASSQPGLKDTEAFF.

CDR3 nucleotide sequence: TGTGCCAGCGCCTCCGCGGGGGCTGGGGCCAACGTCCTGACTTTC. Translating it yields CASASAGAGANVLTF. This chain connects TRBV27 to TRBJ2-6; 7 bases are a match to TRBD2. The CDR3 is made up of 15 amino acids. Germline CDR1 reads MNHEY; CDR2 reads SMNVEV (reference sequence). The junction had 6 bases not matched to a gene; V was cut back by 8 bases and J by 2 bases.

This chain connects TRBV2 to TRBJ2-1, with 11 bases matching TRBD2. The CDR3 contains 13 residues. V lost 0 bases, J lost 12 bases, and 1 base stayed unmatched. Per germline, CDR1 SNHLY and CDR2 FYNNEI. CDR3 region: CASSEALAGGQFF. The CDR3 DNA is TGTGCCAGCAGTGAAGCTCTAGCGGGAGGGCAGTTCTTC. Drawing the rest from reference TRBV2 and TRBJ2-1, the complete variable domain is EPEVTQTPSHQVTQMGQEVILRCVPISNHLYFYWYRQILGQKVEFLVSFYNNEISEKSEIFDDQFSVERPDGSNFTLKIRSTKLEDSAMYFCASSEALAGGQFFGPGTRLTVL.

Here the CDR3 DNA reads TGCGCCAGCAGCTTGGACGGGGGGGCTATTGGTGAAAAACTGTTTTTT. Its protein is CASSLDGGAIGEKLFF. The chain recombines TRBV5-1 with TRBJ1-4; TRBD1 is a possible D gene (6 bases). The CDR3 is made up of 16 amino acids. Germline CDR1 reads SGHRS; CDR2 reads YFSETQ. Between the trimmed V and J ends, which lost 0 bases and 7 bases, there was a span of 16 bases.

The chain links TRBV7-2 to TRBJ2-3; TRBD2 aligns across 7 bases. The trim removed 3 bases at V and 2 bases at J, leaving 8 bases unmatched. The CDR3 is 16 amino acids. CDR1 is SGHTA and CDR2 is FQGNSA in the germline V gene. The CDR3: CASSFTGGTYTDTQYF. The CDR3 nucleotides read TGTGCCAGCAGCTTCACGGGAGGCACTTACACAGATACGCAGTATTTT.

V and J are TRBV18 and TRBJ1-2; no reliable D call. The CDR3 is 14 amino acids. Germline V gene data show CDR1 as KGHSH and CDR2 as LQKENI. The germline V and J ends were trimmed by 0 bases and 3 bases, with 8 bases remaining between them. The CDR3 region has the DNA TGTGCCAGCTCACCACCGGCCGACGACTATGGCTACACCTTC. Its translation: CASSPPADDYGYTF.

CDR3 bases: TGTGCCAGCAACCGCGACAGGGGAGACGAGCAGTACTTC. Translated, it gives CASNRDRGDEQYF. The J gene is TRBJ2-5, the V gene TRBV7-9; TRBD1 aligns across 8 bases. With the DNA end fitting TRBJ2-7 better, the J assignment may be wrong. The CDR3 contains 13 residues. Germline V lookup: CDR1 SEHNR, CDR2 FQNEAQ (reference sequence).

V gene TRBV2 combines with J gene TRBJ2-7; D is ambiguous. The germline V and J ends were trimmed by 4 bases and 5 bases, with 9 bases remaining between them. The CDR3 loop spans 12 amino acids. The germline V gene encodes CDR1 SNHLY and CDR2 FYNNEI. CDR3 sequence: CASSGLVNEQYF. The DNA for the CDR3 is TGTGCCAGCAGTGGCCTAGTGAACGAGCAGTACTTC.

The rearrangement joins TRBV11-2 to TRBJ2-5, with D unresolved. Matching the DNA end better, TRBJ2-7 makes the J call doubtful. The CDR3 is made up of 13 amino acids. Per germline, CDR1 SGHAT and CDR2 FQNNGV. CDR3 in amino acids: CASSPRLTYEQYF. In DNA, the CDR3 is TGTGCCAGCAGCCCGAGGCTAACCTACGAGCAGTACTTC.

In this sample, this clone turned up once. The rearrangement joins TRBV6-1 to TRBJ2-7; 14 nucleotides align to TRBD2. The germline V gene has CDR1 MNHNS and CDR2 SASEGT. There are 16 residues in the CDR3. V trimming: 2 bases; J trimming: 3 bases; junction bases outside the gene matches: 3. The CDR3, as DNA: TGTGCCAGCAGTGAATCCGGGACTAGCGGGAGCTACGAGCAGTACTTC. Residues: CASSESGTSGSYEQYF.

Here the CDR3 reads CASSEGQVGNQPQHF. CDR3 DNA: TGTGCCAGCAGTGAAGGACAGGTGGGCAATCAGCCCCAGCATTTT. This chain joins TRBV2 and TRBJ1-5; perhaps TRBD1 as D (6 bases). Germline V CDR1 and CDR2: SNHLY, FYNNEI. Trimming took 1 base from V and 2 from J, leaving 9 bases between them. The CDR3 runs to 15 residues. The variable domain in full, with the rest retrieved from reference TRBV2 and TRBJ1-5, is EPEVTQTPSHQVTQMGQEVILRCVPISNHLYFYWYRQILGQKVEFLVSFYNNEISEKSEIFDDQFSVERPDGSNFTLKIRSTKLEDSAMYFCASSEGQVGNQPQHFGDGTRLSIL.

The chain links TRBV14 to TRBJ2-3; the match to TRBD1 covers 8 bases. Trimming cost V 0 bases and J 1 base; bases outside gene matches: 3. Germline V gives CDR1 SGHDN, CDR2 FVKESK. This CDR3 is 16 amino acids long. CDR3 DNA: TGTGCCAGCAGCCAAGACCAGGACAGGGGCACAGATACGCAGTATTTT. Its protein is CASSQDQDRGTDTQYF.

The V call is TRBV7-2, the J call TRBJ2-7; D uncertain. CDR1 is SGHTA, CDR2 FQGNSA, per germline. This CDR3 is 17 amino acids long. Trimming left V 5 bases short and J 7 bases short, with 27 bases between. CDR3 protein: CASSLPFRISSSCEQYF. The DNA for the CDR3 is TGTGCCAGCAGCCTCCCTTTTAGGATAAGTAGCTCCTGTGAGCAGTACTTC.

V is TRBV20-1 and J is TRBJ2-7; D is ambiguous. The CDR3 spans 11 residues. In germline, CDR1 is DFQATT, CDR2 SNEGSKA (reference sequence). The germline V and J ends were trimmed by 6 bases and 3 bases, with 9 bases remaining between them. The CDR3 is CSATVNYEQYF. The DNA of the CDR3 is TGCAGTGCCACTGTGAACTACGAGCAGTACTTC.

The chain joins TRBV5-6 to TRBJ2-1; possibly TRBD1 for D (5 bases). Germline V lookup: CDR1 SGHDT, CDR2 YYEEEE. Trimming removed 1 base at V and 2 bases at J, with 13 bases between. The CDR3 sequence is 16 residues long. CDR3 sequence (DNA): TGTGCCAGCAGCTTGAGTACAGGCAGCGCCTACAATGAGCAGTTCTTC. Amino acid sequence: CASSLSTGSAYNEQFF.